At least ten counts were recorded for the clone carrying this T cell receptor (beta chain). Its target is not known. From germline, CDR1 is LGHNT and CDR2 FRNRAP. This CDR3 has 14 residues. Trimming cost V 4 bases and J 5 bases; bases outside gene matches: 3. Two oligonucleotides, mixed equimolar, formed the beta constant-region primer covering TRBC1 and TRBC2. Nested alpha and beta constant-region primers with the SP2 primer drove four PCR rounds on ligated cDNA. TCRdb re-called the UMI-ligation and nested PCR reads through MiXCR, storing one row per CDR3 protein. The sample includes around 110,000 distinct CDR3 sequences, around a third of them seen just once. This specimen comes from a study of naive and memory T cell subsets. General study results and limits: Findings for naive and memory subsets could not be checked against ground truth. Expression changes during T cell differentiation may affect RNA-based TCR counts.

The sequencing sample was made of central memory CD4+ T cells from blood. The genes are TRBV12-5 and TRBJ2-1; 9 bases are a match to TRBD1. This clonotype was obtained from a human donor in good health. The CDR3 nucleotides read TGTGCTAGTGGTTCGGGACAGGGAAACAATGAGCAGTTCTTC. Translating it yields CASGSGQGNNEQFF.